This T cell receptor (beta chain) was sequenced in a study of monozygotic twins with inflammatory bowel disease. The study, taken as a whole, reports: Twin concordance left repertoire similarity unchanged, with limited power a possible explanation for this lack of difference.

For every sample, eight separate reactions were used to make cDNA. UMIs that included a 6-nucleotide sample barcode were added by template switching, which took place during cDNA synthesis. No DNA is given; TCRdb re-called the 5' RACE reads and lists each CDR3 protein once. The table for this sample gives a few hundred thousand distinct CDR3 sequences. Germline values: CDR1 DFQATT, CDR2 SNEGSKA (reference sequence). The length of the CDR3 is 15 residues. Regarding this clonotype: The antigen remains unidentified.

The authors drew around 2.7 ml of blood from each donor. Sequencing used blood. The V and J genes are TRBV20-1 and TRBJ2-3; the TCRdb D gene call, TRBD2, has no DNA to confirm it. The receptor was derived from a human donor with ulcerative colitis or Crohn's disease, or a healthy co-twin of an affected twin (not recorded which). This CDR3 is CSAMGLAGFSNTQYF.